A selection of T cell receptor beta chains follows, all from one sample in a study of blood T cell repertoires in COVID-19. The data were produced by immunoSEQ multiplex PCR, yet TCRdb's version contains in-frame clones alone and is incomplete. This sample carries about 160,000 clones, under 85% of them seen once, and the ten largest clones take 10% to 15%. Input material: peripheral blood. All receptors come from a man between 65 and 80 years old who had recovered from COVID-19. The CDR3 runs from the conserved cysteine through the conserved F or W. Each record gives: CDR3 DNA, CDR3 protein, D gene, J gene, clone size, V gene. A D gene is named only where the DNA matches it firmly. Where a row states a size, it is once, few, many or the class of an expanded clone; other rows omit it.

TGTGCCAGCAGCTCAAGACTCCCGGGACAGGATATTCAAGAGACCCAGTACTTC	CASSSRLPGQDIQETQYF	TRBD1	TRBJ2-5	.	TRBV7-2
TGTGCCAGCAGTGAAGGGGAGGTAGGCACAGATACGCAGTATTTT	CASSEGEVGTDTQYF	.	TRBJ2-3	.	TRBV6-4
TGTGCCACCAGTGACCCCCGGACGGGAAACACTGAAGCTTTCTTT	CATSDPRTGNTEAFF	.	TRBJ1-1	.	TRBV24-1
TGTGCCAGTTCGTTGACAGGTGGCTATGGCTACACCTTC	CASSLTGGYGYTF	.	TRBJ1-2	few	TRBV9
TGTGCCAGCAGCACACAGGGAGGGTCACCCCTCCACTTT	CASSTQGGSPLHF	.	TRBJ1-6	.	TRBV7-9
TGTGCCAGCAGCCCGGGGACAGGGCCATGGGAGACCCAGTACTTC	CASSPGTGPWETQYF	TRBD1	TRBJ2-5	.	TRBV11-2
TGTGCCAGCAGCCGCGGGAGGGCAAGCGGGGAGCTGTTTTTT	CASSRGRASGELFF	TRBD2	TRBJ2-2	.	TRBV6-5
TGTGCCAGCAGCTTCATAAAACAGGGGGCGCGGACTGAAGCTTTCTTT	CASSFIKQGARTEAFF	TRBD1	TRBJ1-1	.	TRBV27
TGTGCCACCAGCAGAGATGGGGAGGATGAGCAGTTCTTC	CATSRDGEDEQFF	.	TRBJ2-1	.	TRBV15
TGTGCCAGCAGCCGGGACAGACTCTTGAACACTGAAGCTTTCTTT	CASSRDRLLNTEAFF	TRBD1	TRBJ1-1	.	TRBV14
TGCGCCAGCAGCCAATCCTTCGCGACTAACACAGATACGCAGTATTTT	CASSQSFATNTDTQYF	.	TRBJ2-3	.	TRBV4-1
TGTGCCAGCAGCTTAGCTGCAGGGGTCTACGAGCAGTACTTC	CASSLAAGVYEQYF	.	TRBJ2-7	.	TRBV7-2
TGCGCCAGCAGCTTGACTAGCGGGAGGGCCCACGAGCAGTACTTC	CASSLTSGRAHEQYF	TRBD2	TRBJ2-7	.	TRBV5-1
TGTGCCAGCAGAAAAGGGACAGGGGGCGCGGACACTGAAGCTTTCTTT	CASRKGTGGADTEAFF	TRBD1	TRBJ1-1	.	TRBV6-6
TGTGCCAGCAGTAGCCTGGCAGGGGGCTCCTATGGCTACACCTTC	CASSSLAGGSYGYTF	TRBD1	TRBJ1-2	.	TRBV6-5
TGCGCCAGCAGGCCAGAGTCGGGTAGCTCCTACAATGAGCAGTTCTTC	CASRPESGSSYNEQFF	.	TRBJ2-1	.	TRBV5-1
TGTGCCAGCAGTACCGAGGACAGGGGGCACGAGCAGTACTTC	CASSTEDRGHEQYF	TRBD1	TRBJ2-7	.	TRBV6-6
TGCGCCAGCAGATCTGGGGGCATCGGTGGCTACACCTTC	CASRSGGIGGYTF	.	TRBJ1-2	.	TRBV5-1
TGTGCCAGCAGCTTAGTCCCCGATCAGCCCCAGCATTTT	CASSLVPDQPQHF	.	TRBJ1-5	.	TRBV11-2
TGTGCCAGCAGCCTCGGACAGGGGATAAACATTCAGTACTTC	CASSLGQGINIQYF	TRBD1	TRBJ2-4	.	TRBV9
TGTGCCAGCAGCCTAACTAGGACTAGCGCCTCCAGAGAGACCCAGTACTTC	CASSLTRTSASRETQYF	TRBD2	TRBJ2-5	.	TRBV7-8
TGTGCCAGCAACCCGGGGGATTCAGAGACCCAGTACTTC	CASNPGDSETQYF	.	TRBJ2-5	.	TRBV28
TGCAGCGCCGAGGGTGGTGGGGCCAACGTCCTGACTTTC	CSAEGGGANVLTF	.	TRBJ2-6	.	TRBV29-1
TGTGCCAGCAGTTCCCCCGGGACATCCTACGAGCAGTACTTC	CASSSPGTSYEQYF	.	TRBJ2-7	few	TRBV6-2/TRBV6-3
TGTGCTAGTGGTGAGGGACTAGCGGGAGTCTATGAGCAGTTCTTC	CASGEGLAGVYEQFF	TRBD2	TRBJ2-1	once	TRBV12-5
TGTGCCAGCAGCCAAGTACGGGGTTCTAGCCCGGAGTACTTC	CASSQVRGSSPEYF	.	TRBJ2-7	once	TRBV3-1/TRBV3-2
TGTGCCAGCAGCCCTACAGGGCTCCATTCACCCCTCCACTTT	CASSPTGLHSPLHF	.	TRBJ1-6	.	TRBV7-8
TGTGCCAGCATCACCCCACACCTCGAAGCTTTCTTT	CASITPHLEAFF	.	TRBJ1-1	.	TRBV6-5
TGCAGTGCTAGTGGGCTAGTCGGATTCACCGGGGAGCTGTTTTTT	CSASGLVGFTGELFF	.	TRBJ2-2	.	TRBV20-1
TGTGCCAGCAGCGTAGACGCGGGAGTCGAGACCCAGTACTTC	CASSVDAGVETQYF	TRBD2	TRBJ2-5	.	TRBV9
TGTGCCAGCAGCTTAAAGCTAGCGGGGGATGGCTCCTACAATGAGCAGTTCTTC	CASSLKLAGDGSYNEQFF	TRBD2	TRBJ2-1	once	TRBV5-8
TGTGCCAGTCCTCACAGCGAGACCCAGTACTTC	CASPHSETQYF	.	TRBJ2-5	.	TRBV27
TGCGCCAGCAGCCATCAGACAGGGCTAGGAAACACCATATATTTT	CASSHQTGLGNTIYF	TRBD1	TRBJ1-3	.	TRBV4-1
TGTGCCAGCACCCCCCCGGGTGGTGCATCCTACGAGCAGTACTTC	CASTPPGGASYEQYF	.	TRBJ2-7	.	TRBV7-8
TGCGCCAGCAGCCTTTTTCCGGGTAGCTCCTACGAGCAGTACTTC	CASSLFPGSSYEQYF	.	TRBJ2-7	.	TRBV5-1
TGTGCCAGCAGCCAAGCGGGACAGAATCAGCCCCAGCATTTT	CASSQAGQNQPQHF	TRBD1	TRBJ1-5	.	TRBV3-1/TRBV3-2
TGTGCCAGCAGCCCGGGACAGGGGAACAATCAGCCCCAGCATTTT	CASSPGQGNNQPQHF	TRBD1	TRBJ1-5	.	TRBV7-9
TGTGCCAGCAGCTCGCAGGGGGCCGCCGCCAACGTCCTGACTTTC	CASSSQGAAANVLTF	TRBD1	TRBJ2-6	few	TRBV7-8
TGTGCCAGCAGCCCCTGGGAGCGGGCCTCCTACGAGCAGTACTTC	CASSPWERASYEQYF	.	TRBJ2-7	.	TRBV28
TGTGCCAGCAGTGAAGCAAAGGGGCTGAATCAGCCCCAGCATTTT	CASSEAKGLNQPQHF	.	TRBJ1-5	.	TRBV2
TGTGCCAGCAGCCTCACCGACGGGACAGGGTTTTGGAATACGCAGTATTTT	CASSLTDGTGFWNTQYF	TRBD1	TRBJ2-3	.	TRBV11-2
TGTGCCAGCAGCCCTGGGGGGAAAGAGACCCAGTACTTC	CASSPGGKETQYF	.	TRBJ2-5	.	TRBV3-1/TRBV3-2
TGCGCCAGCAGCCAAGATTGGTCAGGGGCCGGGGAGCTGTTTTTT	CASSQDWSGAGELFF	.	TRBJ2-2	.	TRBV4-1
TGTGCCAGCATGATGTCACAGGGCTTCCTCTCTTCGGGCTACACCTTC	CASMMSQGFLSSGYTF	.	TRBJ1-2	.	TRBV28
TGTGCCAGCAGAGGGGAGGTGGGATACAATGAGCAGTTCTTC	CASRGEVGYNEQFF	.	TRBJ2-1	.	TRBV3-1/TRBV3-2
TGCAGCGTTGGGGCGGGGGTTCAAGAGACCCAGTACTTC	CSVGAGVQETQYF	TRBD2	TRBJ2-5	.	TRBV29-1
TGTGCCAGTACCGTTGGCTCGCAGGGGCTCTATTCACCCCTCCACTTT	CASTVGSQGLYSPLHF	.	TRBJ1-6	few	TRBV19
TGTGCCACCAGTGACTTTGGGACAGGAGCCACAGATACGCAGTATTTT	CATSDFGTGATDTQYF	TRBD1	TRBJ2-3	.	TRBV24-1
TGTGCCAGCAGCTTCCAGGGACAGGGGACGACACCCCTCCACTTT	CASSFQGQGTTPLHF	TRBD1	TRBJ1-6	.	TRBV9
TGTGCCACCAGCAAAGACAGGGGGTTGGTCACCGGGGAGCTGTTTTTT	CATSKDRGLVTGELFF	TRBD1	TRBJ2-2	.	TRBV15